A single T cell receptor beta chain is shown here with its context. Its specificity is not known. Method: immunoSEQ multiplex PCR; TCRdb's copy keeps in-frame clones and lacks some. The data show about 130,000 clones, roughly nine tenths seen once. The sample is drawn from a study of T cell responses to AZD1222 COVID-19 vaccine. The CDR3 has 13 residues. V was clipped by 4 bases and J by 3 bases, with 9 bases between them. General study findings and limits: Only after the peak T cell response were repertoires sampled. Only a handful of individuals given AZD1222 were seropositive at baseline.

Specimen: peripheral blood, collected 28 days after the second AZD1222 dose. This TCR derives from an adult who received the AZD1222 COVID-19 vaccine. J is TRBJ1-1 and V is TRBV12-3 or TRBV12-4; D not certain. The CDR3 sequence: CASSSGSDTEAFF. In DNA, the CDR3 is TGTGCCAGCAGTTCCGGGAGCGACACTGAAGCTTTCTTT.